What follows describes a single T cell receptor (beta chain). The sample's time point: after trial treatment. Treatment described: LDRT plus nivolumab, ipilimumab, low-dose cyclophosphamide and aspirin (RACIN trial). The CDR3 totals 15 residues. Germline loops: CDR1 DFQATT, CDR2 SNEGSKA (reference sequence). The V gene lost 4 bases and the J gene lost 5 bases, with 21 bases spanning the gap. The TCRs were subjected to amplification over around 19 PCR cycles employing a constant-region primer in conjunction with a V-primer adapter. A single record per CDR3 protein comes from TCRdb applying MiXCR to the reads. Here the sample spans under 60,000 distinct CDR3 sequences, 33% being singletons. The data derive from a study of low-dose radiotherapy and immunotherapy resistance in tumors.

V gene TRBV20-1 combines with J gene TRBJ2-7; D not resolved. Source: PBMCs, taken after low-dose radiotherapy plus immunotherapy. This receptor was obtained from a male donor with rectosigmoid adenocarcinoma. DNA for the CDR3: TGCAGTGCTATCAGGACCGATCCTTTTCGAAACGAGCAGTACTTC. Amino acids: CSAIRTDPFRNEQYF.